The next 10 T cell receptor beta chains were all read from a single sample in a study of T cell repertoires in ileal Crohn's disease. Time point here: inflamed ileum from the surgical specimen. Only in-frame clones appear in the TCRdb table, and some are missing; sequencing was by immunoSEQ multiplex PCR. This sample has about 16,000 clones, with approximately 92% found just once. Specimen: ileal tissue. The receptor source for this set is an adult with Crohn's disease.

The count of this clone is one. The chain couples TRBV12-5 to TRBJ1-1; possibly TRBD1 for D (6 bases). With 1 base removed from V and 0 bases from J, the gap between germline ends came to 15 bases. The CDR3 spans 17 residues. Looked up from germline, CDR1 is LGHNT and CDR2 is FRNRAP. The CDR3 sequence is CASGLAYEDSMNTEAFF. The CDR3 DNA is TGTGCTAGTGGTTTGGCCTACGAGGACAGCATGAACACTGAAGCTTTCTTT.

CDR3 in DNA: TGCGCCAGCAGTGTACTGACAGGGGGGGAAGGTCAGCCCCAGCATTTT. Encoded protein: CASSVLTGGEGQPQHF. This chain links TRBV10-2 with TRBJ1-5; 9 nucleotides match TRBD1. Germline CDR1 and CDR2: WSHSY and SAAADI. The trim removed 4 bases at V and 6 bases at J, leaving 10 bases unmatched. The CDR3 length is 16 residues.

The chain is built from TRBV19 and TRBJ1-5; D is possibly TRBD1 (5 bases). The CDR3 contains 15 residues. CDR1 LNHDA and CDR2 SQIVND come from the germline V gene (reference sequence). V was trimmed by 10 bases and J by 4 bases, leaving 20 bases between them. CDR3 amino acids: CATTPRLGPNQPQHF. In DNA form, the CDR3 reads TGTGCCACTACCCCCAGGTTGGGGCCGAATCAGCCCCAGCATTTT.

The chain couples TRBV27 to TRBJ1-1, with TRBD1 as a possible D gene (5 bases). The CDR3 sequence is 15 residues long. The germline gives CDR1 MNHEY, CDR2 SMNVEV (reference sequence). The V and J ends lost 10 bases and 3 bases respectively, with 21 bases between them. The CDR3 DNA follows: TGTGCCATCCTCAAGGTGGGGGAATCGGACACTGAAGCTTTCTTT. Encoded protein: CAILKVGESDTEAFF.

The chain recombines TRBV5-1 with TRBJ2-1; D unclear. Deletions cut 0 bases from V and 8 bases from J, with 18 bases between. The CDR3 contains 16 residues. Germline lookup yields CDR1 SGHRS and CDR2 YFSETQ. CDR3 DNA: TGCGCCAGCAGCTTGGACGCCCCCTTGGGTCCGGATGAGCAGTTCTTC. Translating it yields CASSLDAPLGPDEQFF. Full variable domain (remainder filled in from reference TRBV5-1 and TRBJ2-1): KAGVTQTPRYLIKTRGQQVTLSCSPISGHRSVSWYQQTPGQGLQFLFEYFSETQRNKGNFPGRFSGRQFSNSRSEMNVSTLELGDSALYLCASSLDAPLGPDEQFFGPGTRLTVL.

The chain has TRBV2 and TRBJ2-2, with D uncertain. Germline V CDR1 and CDR2: SNHLY, FYNNEI. Trimming pared 8 bases from V and 1 base from J, leaving 23 bases between. This CDR3 spans 18 amino acids. Here the CDR3 reads CASAVNGSAVRNTGELFF. DNA for the CDR3: TGTGCCAGCGCCGTAAATGGGTCAGCTGTGAGGAACACCGGGGAGCTGTTTTTT. Complete variable domain (other parts from reference TRBV2 and TRBJ2-2): EPEVTQTPSHQVTQMGQEVILRCVPISNHLYFYWYRQILGQKVEFLVSFYNNEISEKSEIFDDQFSVERPDGSNFTLKIRSTKLEDSAMYFCASAVNGSAVRNTGELFFGEGSRLTVL.

The chain joins TRBV7-3 to TRBJ2-2, with D hard to call. Germline CDR1 is SGHTA and CDR2 is FQGTGA. The CDR3 length is 13 residues. Trimming shortened V by 2 bases and J by 6 bases, and 7 bases separated the two germline ends. The CDR3 is CASSLLTAGELFF. Here the CDR3 DNA reads TGTGCCAGCAGCTTACTTACGGCCGGGGAGCTGTTTTTT.

Concerning this clone: At one of its ends the junction is not consistent with the germline gene, which may arise from a read error. Other DNA sequences in this specimen translate into the identical CDR3. This chain links TRBV7-9 with TRBJ2-7; D is undetermined. This CDR3 is built from 11 residues. Looked up from germline, CDR1 is SEHNR and CDR2 is FQNEAQ (reference sequence). The CDR3 DNA reads as TGTGCCAGTAGCTTAATTGGAGAGCAGTACTTC. Translated, it gives CASSLIGEQYF.

The J gene is TRBJ1-2, the V gene TRBV28; 7 nucleotides agree with TRBD1. V was pared by 5 bases and J by 1 base, with 7 bases of the junction left unmatched. The CDR3 length is 15 residues. CDR1 and CDR2 from the germline V gene are MDHEN and SYDVKM. The CDR3, as DNA: TGTGCCAGCAGTGCCGACAGGGCATATAACTATGGCTACACCTTC. Protein product: CASSADRAYNYGYTF.

This sequence joins TRBV11-1 and TRBJ2-5; D is possibly TRBD1 or TRBD2 (7 bases each). Germline loops: CDR1 SGHAT, CDR2 FQDESV (reference sequence). V was pared by 4 bases and J by 9 bases, with 21 bases between. This CDR3 has 15 amino acids. This CDR3 is CASSSRPGGLAAQYF. The CDR3 DNA sequence: TGTGCCAGCAGCTCGCGCCCAGGGGGGCTAGCGGCCCAGTACTTC.